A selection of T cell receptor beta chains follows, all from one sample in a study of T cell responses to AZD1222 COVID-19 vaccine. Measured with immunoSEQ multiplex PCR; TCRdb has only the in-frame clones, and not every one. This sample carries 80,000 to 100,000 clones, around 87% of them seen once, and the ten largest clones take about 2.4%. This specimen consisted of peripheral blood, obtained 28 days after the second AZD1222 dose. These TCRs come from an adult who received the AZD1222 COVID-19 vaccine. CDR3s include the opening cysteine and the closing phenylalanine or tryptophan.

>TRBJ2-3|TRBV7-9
CASSFRQGLGADTQYF
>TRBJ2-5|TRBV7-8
CASSCVRRFRAETQYF
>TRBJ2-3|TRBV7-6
CASSLEPGPPGGHTDTQYF
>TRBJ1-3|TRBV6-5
CASSYSSGAGNTIYF
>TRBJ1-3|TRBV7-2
CASRRTAISGNTIYF
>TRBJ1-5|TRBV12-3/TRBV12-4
CASTPGGSGPQHF
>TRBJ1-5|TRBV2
CASSGLDRGLDQPQHF
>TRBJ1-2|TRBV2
CASRGDREGGYTF
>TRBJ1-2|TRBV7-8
CASSLGGQGAYGYTF
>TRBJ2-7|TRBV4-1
CASSQERTTGYEQYF
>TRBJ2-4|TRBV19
CASSIVIGGQGVFGLAKNIQYF
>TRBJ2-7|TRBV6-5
CASRAGPGLAYEQYF
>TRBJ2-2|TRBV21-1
CASSKRNVGELFF
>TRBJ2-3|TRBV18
CASSPVWLDGISSTDTQYF
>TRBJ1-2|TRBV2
CASSEGRGSGYTF
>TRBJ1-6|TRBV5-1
CASSKDTGNSPLHF
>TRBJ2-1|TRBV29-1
CSVTPTSFNEQFF
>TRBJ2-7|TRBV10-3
CAIRPAGGPDEQYF
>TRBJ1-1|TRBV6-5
CASSSGTVTEAFF
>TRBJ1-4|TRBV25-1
CASSGARTPIEKLFF
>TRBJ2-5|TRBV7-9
CASWIVLGRGGPNF
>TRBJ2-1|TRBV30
CAWSVLTSSGEQFF
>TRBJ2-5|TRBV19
CASSSWTSGSKKTQYF
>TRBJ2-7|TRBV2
CASSEGPGQGSYEQYF
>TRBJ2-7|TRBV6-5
CASSKTSYEQYF
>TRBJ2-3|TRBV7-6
CASSFQSSTISTDTQYF
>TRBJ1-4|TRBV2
CASSETSGEEKLFF
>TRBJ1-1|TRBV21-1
CASKIKGEAFF
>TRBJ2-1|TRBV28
CASSLAASSSYNEQFF
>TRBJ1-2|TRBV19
CASSILRGTGYGYTF
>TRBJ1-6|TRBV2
CASQQAHNSPLHF
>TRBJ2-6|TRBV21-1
CASSVPRLRTPITGANVLTF